The 15 T cell receptor beta chains below were found in one sample sequenced in a study of graft-versus-host responses after intestinal transplantation. Libraries were prepared by immunoSEQ multiplex PCR; TCRdb keeps only in-frame clonotypes and omits some of them. The repertoire holds tens of thousands of clones, with about 93% as singletons. The antigens these receptors bind are not known. Source: unstimulated CD8+ T cells sorted from spleen or lymph node cells, taken before transplant. The receptors were sampled from a human donor who was the organ donor for an intestinal transplant.

The rearrangement links TRBV5-1 to TRBJ1-1; 7 bases map to TRBD1. The V gene's germline CDR1 is SGHRS and CDR2 YFSETQ. CDR3 length: 16 residues. V gave up 2 bases and J gave up 6 bases; unmatched junction bases: 13. CDR3 region: CASSFPKEGGSPEAFF. CDR3 coding DNA: TGCGCCAGCAGCTTTCCGAAAGAAGGGGGCTCCCCTGAAGCTTTCTTT.

This chain connects TRBV4-3 to TRBJ2-7; 7 nucleotides align to TRBD1. The CDR3 runs to 14 residues. Germline CDR1 and CDR2: LGHNA and YSLEER. The V and J ends lost 0 bases and 6 bases, in that order; junction bases with no gene match: 5. The CDR3 loop is CASSQDRGFGEQYF. The CDR3 DNA follows: TGCGCCAGCAGCCAAGACAGGGGGTTTGGCGAGCAGTACTTC.

The chain combines TRBV19 with TRBJ1-1; a weak D match, TRBD1 (5 bases). Germline V gene data show CDR1 as LNHDA and CDR2 as SQIVND (reference sequence). The CDR3 extends over 13 amino acids. Trimming cost V 5 bases and J 1 base, with 8 bases left between them. CDR3 protein: CASSAGANTEAFF. CDR3 bases: TGTGCCAGTAGTGCTGGGGCGAACACTGAAGCTTTCTTT.

J is TRBJ1-5 and V is TRBV4-3; 7 nucleotides agree with TRBD1. Trimming took 3 bases from V and 5 from J; bases not matched to a gene: 7. The CDR3 totals 15 residues. The germline CDR1 and CDR2 sequences are LGHNA and YSLEER. The CDR3 sequence is CASSHEIRGDQPQHF. The CDR3 DNA follows: TGCGCCAGCAGCCACGAAATCAGGGGGGATCAGCCCCAGCATTTT.

The chain's CDR3 is CASSWGGSYNEQFF. CDR3 in DNA: TGTGCCAGTAGTTGGGGGGGGTCTTACAATGAGCAGTTCTTC. The V and J genes are TRBV19 and TRBJ2-1, with 7 bases identical to TRBD2. CDR3 length: 14 residues. The ends lost 5 bases at V and 4 bases at J; junction bases unmatched: 5. The germline V gene has CDR1 LNHDA and CDR2 SQIVND (reference sequence).

This chain links TRBV27 with TRBJ1-6; D gene unclear. V was shortened by 2 bases and J by 15 bases, with 23 bases between the two germline ends. Germline-derived CDR1 and CDR2 are MNHEY and SMNVEV (reference sequence). The CDR3 extends over 16 amino acids. As DNA, the CDR3 is TGTGCCAGCAGTTTAAAGTGGGCCCTTATCGGGAGGGTCCTCCACTTT. It encodes CASSLKWALIGRVLHF.

The chain joins TRBV4-1 to TRBJ2-3; TRBD2 aligns across 9 bases. In germline, CDR1 is MGHRA, CDR2 YSYEKL. This CDR3 spans 17 amino acids. V dropped 4 bases and J dropped 6; count of bases not matched to a gene: 14. CDR3 DNA: TGCGCCAGCAGCCTTGCGGGGGGGATCGATTCGGGTGATACGCAGTATTTT. This translates into CASSLAGGIDSGDTQYF.

The chain uses TRBV6-5 and TRBJ1-1; tentatively, D is TRBD1 (6 bases). V was trimmed by 2 bases and J by 7 bases, leaving 11 bases between them. Germline V CDR1 and CDR2: MNHEY, SVGAGI. CDR3 length equals 13 residues. Here the CDR3 reads CASSYRADSEAFF. The CDR3 nucleotides are TGTGCCAGCAGTTACCGCGCGGACAGTGAAGCTTTCTTT.

The V call is TRBV30, the J call TRBJ2-1; the match to TRBD2 covers 8 bases. Germline CDR1 is GTSNPN and CDR2 is SVGIG (reference sequence). The CDR3 spans 14 residues. V lost 6 bases and J lost 5; bases outside the gene matches: 9. The CDR3, as DNA: TGTGCCTGCCCCCGGGGGGGGACACACAATGAGCAGTTCTTC. This translates into CACPRGGTHNEQFF. Filled out from reference TRBV30 and TRBJ2-1, the complete variable domain reads SQTIHQWPATLVQPVGSPLSLECTVEGTSNPNLYWYRQAAGRGLQLLFYSVGIGQISSEVPQNLSASRPQDRQFILSSKKLLLSDSGFYLCACPRGGTHNEQFFGPGTRLTVL.

The chain carries TRBV9 and TRBJ2-7, with D possibly matching TRBD1 (5 bases). Germline loops: CDR1 SGDLS, CDR2 YYNGEE. The length of the CDR3 is 13 residues. V was cut by 6 bases and J by 7 bases, with 17 bases left in between. This CDR3 reads CASKGVSSSEQYF. The CDR3 coding sequence is TGTGCCAGCAAAGGGGTCAGTTCGTCTGAGCAGTACTTC. Full variable domain (remainder filled in from reference TRBV9 and TRBJ2-7): DSGVTQTPKHLITATGQRVTLRCSPRSGDLSVYWYQQSLDQGLQFLIQYYNGEERAKGNILERFSAQQFPDLHSELNLSSLELGDSALYFCASKGVSSSEQYFGPGTRLTVT.

The table lists this clone with a count of one. The chain uses TRBV7-9 and TRBJ2-1; maybe TRBD2 (5 bases). Trimming removed 5 bases at V and 4 bases at J, with 18 bases between. The germline V gene has CDR1 SEHNR and CDR2 FQNEAQ (reference sequence). The CDR3 is 16 amino acids. CDR3: CASSPTGSHLYNEQFF. The CDR3 DNA follows: TGTGCCAGCAGCCCTACGGGGAGCCACCTTTACAATGAGCAGTTCTTC.

The V call is TRBV7-2, the J call TRBJ2-1; 8 nucleotides align to TRBD1. The CDR3 contains 15 residues. J lost 7 bases, V lost 0 bases, and 5 bases had no gene match. Germline lookup yields CDR1 SGHTA and CDR2 FQGNSA. CDR3 sequence (DNA): TGTGCCAGCAGCTTAGCGGTACAGGGGGGAAATGAGCAGTTCTTC. Translation: CASSLAVQGGNEQFF.

This chain connects TRBV6-1 to TRBJ1-2; no clear D. Germline-derived CDR1 and CDR2 are MNHNS and SASEGT. The CDR3 loop spans 11 amino acids. Trimming removed 8 bases from V and 8 bases from J, with 12 bases in between. CDR3 DNA: TGTGCCAGCGTATCGCGGAACGGCTACACCTTC. Encoded protein: CASVSRNGYTF.

The chain recombines TRBV7-2 with TRBJ2-5; maybe TRBD1 (5 bases). The V end lost 1 base, the J end lost 4 bases, and 13 bases lay between the germline ends. The V gene's germline CDR1 is SGHTA and CDR2 FQGNSA. The CDR3 contains 15 residues. This chain's CDR3 is CASSLELGPRETQYF. The CDR3 nucleotides read TGTGCCAGCAGCTTAGAGTTGGGGCCCCGAGAGACCCAGTACTTC.

The CDR3 loop is CAIPNGPSGGLETQYF. The CDR3 DNA reads as TGTGCCATCCCTAATGGTCCTAGCGGGGGATTAGAGACCCAGTACTTC. The chain couples TRBV2 to TRBJ2-5; 10 positions agree with TRBD2. The germline V gene has CDR1 SNHLY and CDR2 FYNNEI. This CDR3 has 16 residues. Unmatched junction bases numbered 15, after V lost 10 bases and J lost 4 bases.